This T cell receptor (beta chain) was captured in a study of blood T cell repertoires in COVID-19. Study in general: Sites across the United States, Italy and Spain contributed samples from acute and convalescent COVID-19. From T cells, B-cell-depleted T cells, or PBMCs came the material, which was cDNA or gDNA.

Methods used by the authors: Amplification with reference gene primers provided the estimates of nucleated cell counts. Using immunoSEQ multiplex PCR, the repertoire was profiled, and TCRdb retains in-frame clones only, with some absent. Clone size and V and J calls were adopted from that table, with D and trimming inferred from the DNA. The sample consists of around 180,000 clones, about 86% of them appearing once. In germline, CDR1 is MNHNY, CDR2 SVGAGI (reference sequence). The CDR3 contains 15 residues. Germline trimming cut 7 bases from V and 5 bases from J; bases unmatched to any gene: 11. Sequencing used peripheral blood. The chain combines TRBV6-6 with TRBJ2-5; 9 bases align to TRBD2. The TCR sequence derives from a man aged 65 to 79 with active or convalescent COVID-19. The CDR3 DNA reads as TGTGCCAGCATCACCCGGCGGGGGGGGAGGGAGACCCAGTACTTC. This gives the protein CASITRRGGRETQYF.